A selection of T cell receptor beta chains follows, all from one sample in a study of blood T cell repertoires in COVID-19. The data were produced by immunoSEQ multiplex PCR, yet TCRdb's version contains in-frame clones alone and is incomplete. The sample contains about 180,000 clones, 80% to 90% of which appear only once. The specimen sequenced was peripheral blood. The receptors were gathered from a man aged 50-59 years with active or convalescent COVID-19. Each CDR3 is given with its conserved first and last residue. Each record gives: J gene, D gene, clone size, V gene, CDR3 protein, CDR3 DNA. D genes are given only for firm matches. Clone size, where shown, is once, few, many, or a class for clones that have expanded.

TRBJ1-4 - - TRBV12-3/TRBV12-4 CASSLSGSEKLFF TGTGCCAGCAGTTTGTCTGGGAGCGAAAAACTGTTTTTT
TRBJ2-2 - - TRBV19 CASSIQGTGELFF TGTGCCAGTAGTATCCAGGGCACCGGGGAGCTGTTTTTT
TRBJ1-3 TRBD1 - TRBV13 CASSTDRGLGGNTIYF TGTGCCAGCAGCACCGACAGGGGACTCGGGGGAAACACCATATATTTT
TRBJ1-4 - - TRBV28 CASSLVPQVNEKLFF TGTGCCAGCAGTTTAGTTCCACAGGTTAATGAAAAACTGTTTTTT
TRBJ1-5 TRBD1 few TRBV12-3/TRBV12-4 CASKGQGNQPQHF TGTGCCAGCAAGGGACAGGGCAATCAGCCCCAGCATTTT
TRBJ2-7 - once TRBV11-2 CASSSTRTLSYEQYF TGTGCCAGCAGCTCCACTCGCACCCTCTCCTACGAGCAGTACTTC
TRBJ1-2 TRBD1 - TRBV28 CASSSGQGAKGYTF TGTGCCAGCAGTTCGGGACAGGGGGCAAAGGGCTACACCTTC
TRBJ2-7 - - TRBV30 CAWTGTYEQYF TGTGCCTGGACAGGTACCTACGAGCAGTACTTC
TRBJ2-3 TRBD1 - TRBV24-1 CATSDLGTDTDTQYF TGTGCCACCAGTGATCTAGGGACAGACACAGATACGCAGTATTTT
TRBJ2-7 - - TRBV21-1 CASSKKGDRDNYEQYF TGTGCCAGCAGCAAAAAGGGGGACAGAGATAACTACGAGCAGTACTTC
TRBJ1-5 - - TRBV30 CAWRGRNPFQPQHF TGTGCCTGGAGGGGGCGGAATCCTTTTCAGCCCCAGCATTTT
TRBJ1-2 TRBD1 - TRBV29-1 CSVLDRVGGYTF TGCAGCGTCTTAGACAGGGTGGGTGGCTACACCTTC
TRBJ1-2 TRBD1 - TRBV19 CASKNDRDGYGYTF TGTGCCAGCAAAAACGACAGGGACGGCTATGGCTACACCTTC
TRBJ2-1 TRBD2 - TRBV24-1 CATSDSASGRYNEQFF TGTGCCACCAGTGATTCGGCTAGCGGGAGATACAATGAGCAGTTCTTC
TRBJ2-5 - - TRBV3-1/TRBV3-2 CASSGSFGTQYF TGTGCCAGCAGCGGGAGTTTCGGGACCCAGTACTTC
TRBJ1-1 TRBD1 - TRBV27 CASSTSTGGGTEAFF TGTGCCAGCAGTACATCGACAGGGGGGGGCACTGAAGCTTTCTTT